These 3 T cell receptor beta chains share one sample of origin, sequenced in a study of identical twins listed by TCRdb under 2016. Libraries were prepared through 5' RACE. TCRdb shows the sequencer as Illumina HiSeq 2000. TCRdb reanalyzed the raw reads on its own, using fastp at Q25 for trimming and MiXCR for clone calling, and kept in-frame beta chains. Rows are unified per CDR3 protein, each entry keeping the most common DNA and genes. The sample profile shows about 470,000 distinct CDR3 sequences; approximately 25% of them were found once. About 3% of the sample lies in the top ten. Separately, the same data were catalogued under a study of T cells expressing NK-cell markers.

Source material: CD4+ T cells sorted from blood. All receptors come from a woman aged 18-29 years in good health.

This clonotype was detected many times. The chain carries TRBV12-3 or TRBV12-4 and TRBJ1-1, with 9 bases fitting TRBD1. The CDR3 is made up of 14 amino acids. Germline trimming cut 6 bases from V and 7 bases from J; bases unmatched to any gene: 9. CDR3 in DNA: TGTGCCAGCAGCTCCACACAGGGGGCTGGTGAAGCTTTCTTT. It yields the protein CASSSTQGAGEAFF.

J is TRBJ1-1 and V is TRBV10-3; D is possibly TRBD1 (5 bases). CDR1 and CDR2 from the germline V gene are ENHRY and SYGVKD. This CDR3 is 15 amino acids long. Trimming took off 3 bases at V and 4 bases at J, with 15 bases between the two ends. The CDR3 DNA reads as TGTGCCATCAGTGACCAGGGAAAAGGGTCCACTGAAGCTTTCTTT. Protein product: CAISDQGKGSTEAFF.

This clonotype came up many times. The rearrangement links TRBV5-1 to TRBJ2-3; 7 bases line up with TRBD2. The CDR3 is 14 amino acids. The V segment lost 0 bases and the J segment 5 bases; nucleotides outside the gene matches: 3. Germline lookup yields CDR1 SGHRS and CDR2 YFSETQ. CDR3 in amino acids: CASSLVAGEDTQYF. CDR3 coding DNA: TGCGCCAGCAGCTTGGTAGCGGGTGAAGATACGCAGTATTTT. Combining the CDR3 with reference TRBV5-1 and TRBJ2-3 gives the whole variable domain KAGVTQTPRYLIKTRGQQVTLSCSPISGHRSVSWYQQTPGQGLQFLFEYFSETQRNKGNFPGRFSGRQFSNSRSEMNVSTLELGDSALYLCASSLVAGEDTQYFGPGTRLTVL.